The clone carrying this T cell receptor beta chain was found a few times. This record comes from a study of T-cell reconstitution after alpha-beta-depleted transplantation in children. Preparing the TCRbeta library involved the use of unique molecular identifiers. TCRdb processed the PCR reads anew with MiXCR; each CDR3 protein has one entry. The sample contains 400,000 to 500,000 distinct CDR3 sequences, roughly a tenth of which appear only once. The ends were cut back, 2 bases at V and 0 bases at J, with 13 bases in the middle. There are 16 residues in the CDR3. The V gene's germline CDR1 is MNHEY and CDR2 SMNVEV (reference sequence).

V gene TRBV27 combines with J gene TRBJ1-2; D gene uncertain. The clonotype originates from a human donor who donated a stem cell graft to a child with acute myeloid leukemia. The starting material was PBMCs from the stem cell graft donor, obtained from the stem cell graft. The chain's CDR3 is CASSLQRPEANYGYTF. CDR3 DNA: TGTGCCAGCAGTTTACAGCGCCCAGAAGCTAACTATGGCTACACCTTC.